A selection of T cell receptor beta chains follows, all from one sample in a study of blood T cell repertoires in COVID-19. Only in-frame clones appear in the TCRdb table, and some are missing; sequencing was by immunoSEQ multiplex PCR. The sample includes around 79,000 clones, approximately 80% seen only once; the top ten take less than 8%. The sample comprised peripheral blood. The receptors come from an older woman with acute or convalescent COVID-19. Each CDR3 is given with its conserved first and last residue. The D gene is left open where the match is weak. The size of a clone is reported for some rows only, either as once, few or many, or as a class for expanded clones.

>TRBD2|TRBJ2-1|TRBV10-3|NA
CAISEMAGGSASYNEQFF
TGTGCCATCAGTGAGATGGCGGGGGGGTCGGCTTCCTACAATGAGCAGTTCTTC
>TRBD1|TRBJ2-7|TRBV23-1|NA
CASSQSRDRGYEQYF
TGCGCCAGCAGTCAATCGAGGGACAGGGGCTACGAGCAGTACTTC
>TRBD1|TRBJ1-3|TRBV10-1|NA
CASQATGGPGNTIYF
TGCGCCAGCCAAGCTACAGGGGGCCCTGGAAACACCATATATTTT
>NA|TRBJ1-6|TRBV6-5|NA
CASSYSGGQGSPLHF
TGTGCCAGCAGTTACTCCGGGGGGCAGGGTTCACCCCTCCACTTT
>TRBD1|TRBJ2-7|TRBV5-1|NA
CASSLGTGGWYEQYF
TGCGCCAGCAGCTTGGGGACAGGGGGATGGTACGAGCAGTACTTC
>TRBD2|TRBJ2-3|TRBV9|NA
CASSVAVGGDTDTQYF
TGTGCCAGCAGCGTAGCTGTGGGGGGGGACACAGATACGCAGTATTTT
>NA|TRBJ1-4|TRBV18|NA
CASSPSQEKLFF
TGTGCCAGCTCACCATCACAGGAAAAACTGTTTTTT
>TRBD1|TRBJ1-2|TRBV6-5|NA
CASSQTGGDGYTF
TGTGCCAGCAGCCAAACAGGGGGTGATGGCTACACCTTC
>TRBD1|TRBJ2-1|TRBV19|NA
CASTRGQGATNEQFF
TGTGCCAGTACAAGGGGACAGGGGGCAACTAATGAGCAGTTCTTC
>NA|TRBJ2-2|TRBV5-5|NA
CASSVLAQGLTTGELFF
TGTGCCAGCAGCGTTCTAGCACAGGGCTTGACAACCGGGGAGCTGTTTTTT
>NA|TRBJ1-5|TRBV10-2|NA
CASRGGGTGTRPQHF
TGCGCCAGCCGCGGGGGAGGGACGGGGACGCGGCCCCAGCATTTT
>TRBD1|TRBJ2-5|TRBV29-1|NA
CSVQQGLYQETQYF
TGCAGCGTGCAACAGGGGTTGTACCAAGAGACCCAGTACTTC
>TRBD1|TRBJ2-5|TRBV5-1|few
CASHPTGKSEETQYF
TGCGCCAGCCACCCGACAGGGAAAAGCGAAGAGACCCAGTACTTC
>TRBD1|TRBJ2-3|TRBV5-6|NA
CASRQLDREADTQYF
TGTGCCAGCAGACAACTGGACAGGGAGGCAGATACGCAGTATTTT
>NA|TRBJ1-2|TRBV28|NA
CASSLGANYGYTF
TGTGCCAGCAGTTTGGGAGCTAACTATGGCTACACCTTC
>TRBD1|TRBJ2-7|TRBV11-3|NA
CASSNTGGTLDEQYF
TGTGCCAGCAGCAATACAGGGGGCACACTGGACGAGCAGTACTTC
>NA|TRBJ2-7|TRBV5-1|NA
CASSGRAGNYEQYF
TGCGCCAGCAGCGGTAGGGCAGGGAACTACGAGCAGTACTTC
>NA|TRBJ1-1|TRBV30|NA
CAWRGTGNTEAFF
TGTGCCTGGAGAGGTACAGGGAACACTGAAGCTTTCTTT
>TRBD1|TRBJ2-2|TRBV6-1|once
CASSENRGPGELFF
TGTGCCAGCAGTGAAAATAGGGGGCCCGGGGAGCTGTTTTTT
>TRBD1|TRBJ1-2|TRBV5-6|NA
CASSPQGPANYGYTF
TGTGCCAGCAGCCCACAGGGGCCCGCTAACTATGGCTACACCTTC
>NA|TRBJ1-3|TRBV19|NA
CASSSGTTISGNTIYF
TGTGCCAGTAGTTCCGGGACTACAATCTCTGGAAACACCATATATTTT
>NA|TRBJ1-2|TRBV27|NA
CASSFSLDGGYTF
TGTGCCAGCAGTTTCTCGCTAGACGGGGGGTACACCTTC
>NA|TRBJ1-6|TRBV5-1|NA
CASSLIGTGDSPLHF
TGCGCCAGCAGCTTGATAGGGACTGGGGATTCACCCCTCCACTTT
>NA|TRBJ1-5|TRBV6-1|few
CASGGRSLNSNQPQHF
TGTGCCAGCGGTGGGAGAAGCCTTAATAGCAATCAGCCCCAGCATTTT
>TRBD1|TRBJ1-1|TRBV7-2|once
CASSWGDRVGTEAFF
TGTGCCAGCAGCTGGGGTGACAGGGTGGGCACTGAAGCTTTCTTT
>NA|TRBJ2-7|TRBV11-3|NA
CASSLDGSSYEQYF
TGTGCCAGCAGCTTAGATGGGAGCTCCTACGAGCAGTACTTC
>NA|TRBJ2-7|TRBV28|once
CASSPMVGGYEQYF
TGTGCCAGCAGTCCCATGGTCGGAGGCTACGAGCAGTACTTC
>TRBD2|TRBJ2-7|TRBV5-1|NA
CASSSGGTSSYEQYF
TGCGCCAGCAGCTCCGGGGGGACCAGCTCCTACGAGCAGTACTTC
>TRBD2|TRBJ2-3|TRBV7-8|once
CASSLGSSGASRGADTQYF
TGTGCCAGCAGCTTAGGAAGTAGCGGGGCCTCCCGAGGGGCAGATACGCAGTATTTT
>TRBD1|TRBJ1-4|TRBV18|NA
CASSPLRQGDEKLFF
TGTGCCAGCTCACCACTACGACAGGGGGACGAAAAACTGTTTTTT